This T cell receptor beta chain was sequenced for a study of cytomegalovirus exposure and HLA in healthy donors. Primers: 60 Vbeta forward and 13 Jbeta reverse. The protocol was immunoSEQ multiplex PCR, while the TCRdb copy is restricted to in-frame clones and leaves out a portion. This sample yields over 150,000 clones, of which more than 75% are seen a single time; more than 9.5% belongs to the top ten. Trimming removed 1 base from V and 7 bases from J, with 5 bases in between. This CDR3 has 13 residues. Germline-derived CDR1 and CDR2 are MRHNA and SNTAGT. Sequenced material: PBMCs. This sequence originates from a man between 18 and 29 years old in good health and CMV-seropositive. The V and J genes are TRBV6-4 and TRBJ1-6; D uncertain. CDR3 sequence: CASSDFRNSPLHF. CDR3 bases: TGTGCCAGCAGTGACTTTCGGAATTCACCCCTCCACTTT.